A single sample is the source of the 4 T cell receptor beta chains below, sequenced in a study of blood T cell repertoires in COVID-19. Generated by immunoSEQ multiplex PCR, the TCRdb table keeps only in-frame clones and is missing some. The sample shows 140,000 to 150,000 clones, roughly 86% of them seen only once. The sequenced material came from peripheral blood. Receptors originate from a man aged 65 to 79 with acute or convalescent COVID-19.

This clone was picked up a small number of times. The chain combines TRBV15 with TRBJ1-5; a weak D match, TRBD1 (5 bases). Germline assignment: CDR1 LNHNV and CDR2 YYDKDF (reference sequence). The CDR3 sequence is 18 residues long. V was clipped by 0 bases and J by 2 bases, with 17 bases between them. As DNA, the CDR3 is TGTGCCACCAGCAGAGATTGGAGTGCGGGGCAGGGCAATCAGCCCCAGCATTTT. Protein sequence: CATSRDWSAGQGNQPQHF.

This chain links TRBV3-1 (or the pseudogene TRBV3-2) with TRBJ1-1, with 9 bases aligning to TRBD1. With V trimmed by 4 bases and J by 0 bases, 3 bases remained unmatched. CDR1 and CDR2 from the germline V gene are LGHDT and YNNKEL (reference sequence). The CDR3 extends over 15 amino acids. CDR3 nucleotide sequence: TGTGCCAGCAGCCGGGGACAGGGCCTGAACACTGAAGCTTTCTTT. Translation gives CASSRGQGLNTEAFF.

The CDR3 sequence is CASSLWADGRGYTF. CDR3 DNA: TGCGCCAGCAGCTTGTGGGCCGACGGTCGTGGCTACACCTTC. V gene TRBV5-1 combines with J gene TRBJ1-2, with D uncertain. Germline V gene lookup returns CDR1 SGHRS and CDR2 YFSETQ. V lost 1 base and J 7 bases, leaving 14 bases between the germline ends. This CDR3 is 14 amino acids long.

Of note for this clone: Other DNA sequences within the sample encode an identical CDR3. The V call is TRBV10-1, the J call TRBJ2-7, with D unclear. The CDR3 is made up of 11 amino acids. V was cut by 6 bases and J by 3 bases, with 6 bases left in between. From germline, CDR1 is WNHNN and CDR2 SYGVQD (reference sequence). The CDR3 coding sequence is TGCGCCAGCAGCCGAGGCTACGAGCAGTACTTC. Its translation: CASSRGYEQYF.